Below are 5 T cell receptor beta chains sequenced from a single sample in a study of T cell responses to AZD1222 COVID-19 vaccine. Produced via immunoSEQ multiplex PCR; TCRdb's table is partial and in-frame only. The data contain approximately 150,000 clones, under 90% of them singletons. The material was peripheral blood, obtained 28 days after the second AZD1222 dose. All receptors derive from an adult who received the AZD1222 COVID-19 vaccine.

The rearrangement uses TRBV1 and TRBJ2-3; TRBD2 is taken as the D call from the table, unchecked against the DNA. TRBV1 is a pseudogene segment. The CDR3 runs to 14 residues. The CDR3 spells CTGTRYGSTDTQYF. CDR3 nucleotide sequence: TGCACCGGAACTAGGTACGGATCCACAGATACGCAGTATTTT.

This rearrangement joins TRBV5-1 to TRBJ2-1; a weak D match, TRBD2 (6 bases). Per germline, CDR1 SGHRS and CDR2 YFSETQ. The CDR3 runs 15 residues. V was trimmed by 6 bases and J by 6 bases, leaving 19 bases between them. CDR3 loop: CASTLGTLGVNEQFF. The CDR3 coding sequence is TGCGCCAGCACGCTCGGGACTCTCGGAGTCAATGAGCAGTTCTTC.

The gene calls are TRBV30 and TRBJ2-2; 10 nucleotides agree with TRBD2. Germline CDR1 and CDR2: GTSNPN and SVGIG (reference sequence). The CDR3 totals 15 residues. V was pared by 2 bases and J by 4 bases, with 4 bases of the junction left unmatched. The CDR3 reads CAWSLSGRVTGELFF. The CDR3 nucleotides read TGTGCCTGGAGTCTAAGCGGGAGGGTCACCGGGGAGCTGTTTTTT.

This chain joins TRBV7-8 and TRBJ2-7; 8 bases match TRBD2. The ends lost 5 bases at V and 3 bases at J; junction bases unmatched: 9. CDR1 SGHVS and CDR2 FQNEAQ come from the germline V gene. CDR3 length: 15 residues. The CDR3 DNA follows: TGTGCCAGCAGCCGGGAGGGAGGGGATGGCTACGAGCAGTACGTC. Protein: CASSREGGDGYEQYV.

The V call is TRBV4-3, the J call TRBJ2-7; D gene ambiguous. The CDR3 sequence is 14 residues long. Trimming took off 1 base at V and 0 bases at J, with 7 bases between the two ends. Per germline, CDR1 LGHNA and CDR2 YSLEER. The CDR3 region has the DNA TGCGCCAGCAGCCAAGTCTACAGCTCCTACGAGCAGTACTTC. It specifies CASSQVYSSYEQYF.